The 30 T cell receptor beta chains reported below all come from one sample, sequenced in a study of T cells in Graves' hyperthyroidism and ophthalmopathy. TCR beta CDR3 regions were amplified from RNA. Primed by the HTBI set, a first-round RT-PCR was run on the TCR CDR3. TCRdb independently ran MiXCR on the multiplex PCR reads; one entry per CDR3 protein. The sample includes approximately 600,000 distinct CDR3 sequences, approximately 15% of them seen just once. Source material: blood. The receptors here all came from a woman in her 30s with Graves' hyperthyroidism that later progressed to Graves' ophthalmopathy.

This clonotype was seen repeatedly, ten times or more. The chain carries TRBV11-2 and TRBJ2-2; 8 bases align to TRBD1. J gave up 5 bases and V 4 bases, and 9 bases lay outside the gene matches. The CDR3 is 16 amino acids. Germline assignment: CDR1 SGHAT and CDR2 FQNNGV. As DNA, the CDR3 is TGTGCCAGCAGCTCCGGACAGGGCGGTGTGACCGGGGAGCTGTTTTTT. Residues: CASSSGQGGVTGELFF.

This clonotype was observed at least ten times. This chain joins TRBV24-1 and TRBJ1-2, with a weak D call TRBD1 (6 bases). CDR1 and CDR2 from the germline V gene are KGHDR and SFDVKD. Trimming pared 1 base from V and 2 bases from J, leaving 10 bases between. The CDR3 is 15 amino acids. CDR3 region: CATSDFSRGNYGYTF. DNA for the CDR3: TGTGCCACCAGTGATTTTAGCAGGGGAAACTATGGCTACACCTTC.

This clonotype was recorded at least ten times. One junction end disagrees with the germline gene, perhaps due to a read error. The V gene is TRBV7-9, the J gene TRBJ1-4; D is ambiguous. The CDR3 has 12 residues. Germline assignment: CDR1 SEHNR and CDR2 FQNEAQ (reference sequence). CDR3 in amino acids: CASSLAEEKLFF. The CDR3 DNA reads as TGTGCCAGCAGCCTAGCGGAGGAAAAACTGTTTTTT.

The CDR3 loop is CASSSQMRSQAFF. Written as DNA, the CDR3 is TGTGCCAGCAGTTCACAGATGAGGTCTCAAGCTTTCTTT. The chain links TRBV11-2 to TRBJ1-1, with D uncertain. V was pared by 6 bases and J by 9 bases, with 17 bases between. The CDR3 runs 13 residues. From germline, CDR1 is SGHAT and CDR2 FQNNGV.

This chain uses TRBV29-1 with TRBJ2-5; the D gene is possibly TRBD1 (5 bases). Germline V gene sequence: CDR1 SQVTM, CDR2 ANQGSEA. The CDR3 covers 14 residues. The V gene lost 1 base and the J gene lost 0 bases, with 9 bases spanning the gap. This CDR3 reads CSVEGQPYQETQYF. CDR3 sequence (DNA): TGCAGCGTTGAAGGACAGCCGTACCAAGAGACCCAGTACTTC.

This clonotype showed up just a few times. The genes are TRBV20-1 and TRBJ2-7, with TRBD2 matching 9 bases. The germline CDR1 and CDR2 sequences are DFQATT and SNEGSKA (reference sequence). V lost 1 base to trimming and J lost 0 bases; unmatched junction nucleotides: 7. The CDR3 loop spans 16 amino acids. The CDR3 reads CSARASGRNFSYEQYF. The DNA of the CDR3 is TGCAGTGCTAGAGCCAGCGGGAGGAACTTCTCCTACGAGCAGTACTTC.

J is TRBJ1-1 and V is TRBV10-3; weak D call: TRBD1 (5 bases). V lost 7 bases to trimming and J lost 7 bases, with 13 bases between them. CDR3 size: 12 residues. The V gene's germline CDR1 is ENHRY and CDR2 SYGVKD. CDR3 in DNA: TGTGCCATCACCGATAGCAGGGATGAAGCTTTCTTT. Translation gives CAITDSRDEAFF.

This clonotype was seen ten or more times. The chain employs TRBV28 and TRBJ2-7; the D is unclear. CDR3 length equals 15 residues. The V end was cut by 3 bases, the J end by 0 bases, with 12 bases between. From germline, CDR1 is MDHEN and CDR2 SYDVKM. The chain's CDR3 is CASSLEGKSSYEQYF. The CDR3 nucleotides are TGTGCCAGCAGTTTGGAAGGGAAGAGCTCCTACGAGCAGTACTTC.

This clonotype was counted many times. V is TRBV6-5 and J is TRBJ1-4; no clear D gene. The CDR3 is 14 residues long. CDR1 MNHEY and CDR2 SVGAGI come from the germline V gene. V lost 0 bases and J 5 bases, leaving 7 bases between the germline ends. CDR3 residues: CASSYSPENEKLFF. The CDR3 coding sequence is TGTGCCAGCAGTTACTCGCCTGAAAATGAAAAACTGTTTTTT.

There are many counts of this clonotype. This rearrangement joins TRBV14 to TRBJ1-1; 8 nucleotides align to TRBD1. The ends lost 0 bases at V and 11 bases at J; junction bases unmatched: 5. CDR3 length equals 13 residues. Germline CDR1 reads SGHDN; CDR2 reads FVKESK. CDR3 residues: CASSQDWGTGAFF. CDR3 in DNA: TGTGCCAGCAGCCAAGATTGGGGGACAGGCGCTTTCTTT.

The gene calls are TRBV4-3 and TRBJ2-2; 7 bases map to TRBD2. The germline CDR1 and CDR2 sequences are LGHNA and YSLEER. The trim removed 5 bases at V and 7 bases at J, leaving 13 bases unmatched. The CDR3 is made up of 16 amino acids. The CDR3, as DNA: TGCGCCAGCAGCTATGCTAGCGGAGCGTACCGCGGGGAGCTGTTTTTT. Its translation: CASSYASGAYRGELFF.

This clonotype was observed many times. The chain has TRBV15 and TRBJ2-7, with 7 positions matching TRBD1. Germline V gene data show CDR1 as LNHNV and CDR2 as YYDKDF (reference sequence). The CDR3 contains 16 residues. Germline trimming cut 4 bases from V and 0 bases from J; bases unmatched to any gene: 9. Here the CDR3 reads CATSNLDRESSYEQYF. As DNA, the CDR3 is TGTGCCACCAGCAACTTAGACAGGGAAAGCTCCTACGAGCAGTACTTC.

This clonotype has ten or more counts. The V and J genes are TRBV19 and TRBJ2-7, with 8 positions matching TRBD2. The V and J ends lost 7 bases and 9 bases, in that order; junction bases with no gene match: 23. CDR1 is LNHDA, CDR2 SQIVND, per germline (reference sequence). This CDR3 spans 17 amino acids. CDR3 coding DNA: TGTGCCAGTACCTATAGGGCGACTAGCGATGGTCTTCGTGCGCAGTACTTC. Translated: CASTYRATSDGLRAQYF. Full variable domain (missing parts from reference TRBV19 and TRBJ2-7): DGGITQSPKYLFRKEGQNVTLSCEQNLNHDAMYWYRQDPGQGLRLIYYSQIVNDFQKGDIAEGYSVSREKKESFPLTVTSAQKNPTAFYLCASTYRATSDGLRAQYFGPGTRLTVT.

This clonotype occurred many times. The rearrangement joins TRBV3-1 to TRBJ2-7; no definite D call. From germline, CDR1 is LGHDT and CDR2 YNNKEL (reference sequence). Trimming left V 0 bases short and J 0 bases short, with 9 bases between. The CDR3 spans 15 residues. This CDR3 reads CASSQESASSYEQYF. The CDR3 nucleotides read TGTGCCAGCAGCCAAGAATCGGCCAGCTCCTACGAGCAGTACTTC.

This clonotype was seen a handful of times. V is TRBV5-4 and J is TRBJ2-7; TRBD2 is a possible D gene (5 bases). The length of the CDR3 is 13 residues. The germline V gene encodes CDR1 SGHNT and CDR2 YYREEE (reference sequence). V lost 3 bases, J lost 3 bases, and 10 bases lay in between. For the CDR3, the DNA is TGTGCCAGCAGCTCAACCGACTACTACGAGCAGTACTTC. Its protein product is CASSSTDYYEQYF.

At least ten counts were recorded for this clonotype. V is TRBV7-2 and J is TRBJ2-7, with D possibly TRBD1 on 6 matching bases. V lost 4 bases and J lost 6, with 19 bases in between. From germline, CDR1 is SGHTA and CDR2 FQGNSA. CDR3 length equals 15 residues. CDR3 DNA: TGTGCCAGCAGCTATCAGGGGAGTACGGGAAGCGAGCAGTACTTC. It is translated as CASSYQGSTGSEQYF.

This clonotype was seen many times. DNA of the CDR3: TGTGCCAGCAGCCTCTACAGGGACAGCTACCGAGAGGATAATTCACCCCTCCACTTT. As protein: CASSLYRDSYREDNSPLHF. V and J are TRBV7-8 and TRBJ1-6; 7 nucleotides agree with TRBD1. This CDR3 contains 19 residues. Germline loops: CDR1 SGHVS, CDR2 FQNEAQ. The trim removed 5 bases at V and 5 bases at J, leaving 18 bases unmatched.

This clonotype was counted ten times or more. The gene calls are TRBV6-2 or TRBV6-3 and TRBJ2-7; perhaps TRBD1 as D (6 bases). V was cut by 11 bases and J by 7 bases, with 24 bases left in between. The CDR3 has 14 amino acids. Germline assignment: CDR1 MNHEY and CDR2 SVGEGT. The CDR3 sequence: CACHVGQTLGEQYF. The CDR3 coding sequence is TGTGCCTGCCACGTCGGACAGACTCTCGGAGAGCAGTACTTC.

This chain joins TRBV9 and TRBJ2-6, with 7 bases that match TRBD1. Germline CDR1 and CDR2: SGDLS and YYNGEE. CDR3 length: 15 amino acids. V was clipped by 4 bases and J by 6 bases; unmatched bases: 7. CDR3 in DNA: TGTGCCAGCAGCCCAAGACAGGGTTCGGCCAACGTCCTGACTTTC. The encoded protein is CASSPRQGSANVLTF.

On this clonotype: A much more abundant neighbour one base away suggests this may be a read error. The chain employs TRBV20-1 and TRBJ1-2, with D possibly TRBD1 on 6 matching bases. CDR1 is DFQATT, CDR2 SNEGSKA, per germline (reference sequence). The CDR3 has 13 residues. The CDR3 loop reads CSARLGQRGGCTF. CDR3 coding DNA: TGCAGTGCTAGACTTGGACAGCGAGGAGGCTGCACCTTC.

As to this clonotype: Germline and junction disagree at one end, which may indicate a read error. The CDR3 DNA is TGCGCCAGCAGCCAAGCTCCCCTACTAGCGGGAGGATCCGAGACCCAGTACTTC. The encoded protein is CASSQAPLLAGGSETQYF. The V gene is TRBV7-8, the J gene TRBJ2-5; 12 bases agree with TRBD2. Germline CDR1 SGHVS, CDR2 FQNEAQ. This CDR3 region has 18 residues.

The gene calls are TRBV6-5 and TRBJ2-3; TRBD2 matches at 9 bases. CDR3 length: 18 residues. V dropped 0 bases and J dropped 6; count of bases not matched to a gene: 13. Germline assignment: CDR1 MNHEY and CDR2 SVGAGI. DNA for the CDR3: TGTGCCAGCAGTTACTCGATCCTACTAGCGGGCAAATCCGATACGCAGTATTTT. Translating gives CASSYSILLAGKSDTQYF.

This clonotype has ten or more counts. The chain couples TRBV7-6 to TRBJ1-4; the D is unclear. CDR3 length equals 16 residues. Germline lookup yields CDR1 SGHVS and CDR2 FNYEAQ. V shed 1 base and J shed 0 bases, with 9 bases lying between them. This CDR3 is CASSLEAATTNEKLFF. The CDR3 nucleotides read TGTGCCAGCAGCTTAGAGGCAGCTACAACTAATGAAAAACTGTTTTTT.

This clonotype has at least ten counts. The chain is built from TRBV7-2 and TRBJ1-2; D not resolved. V was shortened by 0 bases and J by 0 bases, with 8 bases between the two germline ends. Germline V lookup: CDR1 SGHTA, CDR2 FQGNSA. The CDR3 sequence is 15 residues long. The CDR3 reads CASSLASGANYGYTF. As DNA, the CDR3 is TGTGCCAGCAGCTTAGCTTCGGGAGCTAACTATGGCTACACCTTC.

This clonotype was observed many times. The chain employs TRBV20-1 and TRBJ1-5; TRBD1 is a possible D gene (5 bases). Between the trimmed V and J ends, which lost 4 bases and 7 bases, there was a span of 14 bases. Germline V CDR1 and CDR2: DFQATT, SNEGSKA (reference sequence). The CDR3 spans 13 residues. The DNA for the CDR3 is TGCAGTGCTACGGGGACCCCCGACCAGCCCCAGCATTTT. Translating gives CSATGTPDQPQHF.

This clonotype was observed many times. The chain has TRBV7-2 and TRBJ2-7; 7 nucleotides align to TRBD2. Germline V gene sequence: CDR1 SGHTA, CDR2 FQGNSA. The CDR3 spans 13 residues. The junction had 4 bases not matched to a gene; V was cut back by 5 bases and J by 3 bases. The CDR3 is CASSVGTNYEQYF. The CDR3 DNA is TGTGCCAGCAGCGTCGGGACTAACTACGAGCAGTACTTC.

This clonotype was observed at least ten times. This chain uses TRBV25-1 with TRBJ1-4; no firm D call. Between the trimmed V and J ends, which lost 0 bases and 3 bases, there was a span of 8 bases. The V gene's germline CDR1 is MGHDK and CDR2 SYGVNS. The CDR3 contains 15 residues. The CDR3 region has the DNA TGTGCCAGCAGTGAATATCGGGCAGCTAATGAAAAACTGTTTTTT. Translating it yields CASSEYRAANEKLFF. Filled out from reference TRBV25-1 and TRBJ1-4, the complete variable domain reads EADIYQTPRYLVIGTGKKITLECSQTMGHDKMYWYQQDPGMELHLIHYSYGVNSTEKGDLSSESTVSRIRTEHFPLTLESARPSHTSQYLCASSEYRAANEKLFFGSGTQLSVL.

This clonotype came up many times. J is TRBJ2-5 and V is TRBV12-5; no firm D call. V dropped 3 bases and J dropped 0 bases, with 8 bases sitting between them. The CDR3 is 14 amino acids. Germline assignment: CDR1 LGHNT and CDR2 FRNRAP. As DNA, the CDR3 is TGTGCTAGTGGTTTCACTCCAAACCAAGAGACCCAGTACTTC. Protein product: CASGFTPNQETQYF.

At least ten counts were recorded for this clonotype. The chain recombines TRBV5-1 with TRBJ2-1; D remains unclear. V was cut by 6 bases and J by 8 bases, with 24 bases left in between. The CDR3 totals 16 residues. Germline CDR1 and CDR2: SGHRS and YFSETQ. CDR3: CASTTSGRPGTDEQFF. The CDR3 region has the DNA TGCGCCAGCACTACATCAGGACGGCCGGGCACGGATGAGCAGTTCTTC.

This clonotype was detected a few times. V usage is TRBV20-1 and J usage is TRBJ2-7; D ambiguous. CDR1 is DFQATT, CDR2 SNEGSKA, per germline (reference sequence). This CDR3 comprises 15 residues. Between the trimmed V and J ends, which lost 3 bases and 2 bases, there was a span of 17 bases. CDR3 nucleotide sequence: TGCAGTGCTAGTAAGGAAAAGGTTAATCCCTACGAGCAGTACTTC. This translates into CSASKEKVNPYEQYF.